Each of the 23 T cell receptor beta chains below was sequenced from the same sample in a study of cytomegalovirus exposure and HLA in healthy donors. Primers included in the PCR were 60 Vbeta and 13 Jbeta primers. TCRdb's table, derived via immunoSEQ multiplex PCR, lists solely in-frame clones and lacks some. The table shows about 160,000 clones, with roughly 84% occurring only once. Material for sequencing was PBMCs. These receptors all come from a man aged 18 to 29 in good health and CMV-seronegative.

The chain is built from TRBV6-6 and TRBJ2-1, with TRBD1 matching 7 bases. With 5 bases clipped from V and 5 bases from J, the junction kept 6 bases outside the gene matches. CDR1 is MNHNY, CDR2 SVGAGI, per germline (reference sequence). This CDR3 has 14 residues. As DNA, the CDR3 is TGTGCCAGCAGTCCTAGGACAGGCGACAATGAGCAGTTCTTC. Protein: CASSPRTGDNEQFF.

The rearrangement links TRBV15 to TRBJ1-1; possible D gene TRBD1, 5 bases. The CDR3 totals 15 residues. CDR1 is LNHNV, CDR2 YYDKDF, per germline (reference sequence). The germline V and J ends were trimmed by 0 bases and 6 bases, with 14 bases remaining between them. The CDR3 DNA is TGTGCCACCAGCAGAGATGTGAGTGGGGGGTCTGAAGCTTTCTTT. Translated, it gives CATSRDVSGGSEAFF. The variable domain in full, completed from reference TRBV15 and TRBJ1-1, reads DAMVIQNPRYQVTQFGKPVTLSCSQTLNHNVMYWYQQKSSQAPKLLFHYYDKDFNNEADTPDNFQSRRPNTSFCFLDIRSPGLGDTAMYLCATSRDVSGGSEAFFGQGTRLTVV.

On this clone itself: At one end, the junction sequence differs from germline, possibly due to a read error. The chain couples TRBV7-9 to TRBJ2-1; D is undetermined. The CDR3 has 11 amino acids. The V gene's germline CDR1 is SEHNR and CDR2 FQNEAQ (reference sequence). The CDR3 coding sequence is TGTTCCAGCAGCTTAGCCAGTGAGCAGTTCTTC. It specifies CSSSLASEQFF.

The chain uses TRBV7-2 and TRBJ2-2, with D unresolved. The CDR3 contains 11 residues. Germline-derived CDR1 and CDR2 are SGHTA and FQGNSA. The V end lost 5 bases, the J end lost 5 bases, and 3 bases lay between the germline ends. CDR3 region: CASSLTGELFF. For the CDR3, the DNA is TGTGCCAGCAGCCTAACCGGGGAGCTGTTTTTT. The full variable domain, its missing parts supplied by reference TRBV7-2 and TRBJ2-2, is GAGVSQSPSNKVTEKGKDVELRCDPISGHTALYWYRQSLGQGLEFLIYFQGNSAPDKSGLPSDRFSAERTGGSVSTLTIQRTQQEDSAVYLCASSLTGELFFGEGSRLTVL.

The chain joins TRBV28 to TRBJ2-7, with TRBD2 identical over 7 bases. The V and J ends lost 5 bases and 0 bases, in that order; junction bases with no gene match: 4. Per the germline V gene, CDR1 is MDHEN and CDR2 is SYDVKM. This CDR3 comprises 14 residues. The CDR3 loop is CASSPRDYSYEQYF. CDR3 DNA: TGTGCCAGCAGTCCCCGGGACTACTCCTACGAGCAGTACTTC.

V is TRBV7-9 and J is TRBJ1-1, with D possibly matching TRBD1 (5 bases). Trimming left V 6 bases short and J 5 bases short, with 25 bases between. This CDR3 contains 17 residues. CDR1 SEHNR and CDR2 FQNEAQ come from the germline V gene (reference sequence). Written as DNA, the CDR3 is TGTGCCAGCAGAACGGGGGAGCTGGGCCACCGGAGGACTGAAGCTTTCTTT. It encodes CASRTGELGHRRTEAFF.

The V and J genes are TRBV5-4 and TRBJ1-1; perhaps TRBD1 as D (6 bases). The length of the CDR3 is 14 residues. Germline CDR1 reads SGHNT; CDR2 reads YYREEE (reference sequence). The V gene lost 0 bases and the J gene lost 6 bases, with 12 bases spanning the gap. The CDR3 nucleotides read TGTGCCAGCAGCTTGGTGGGGGGGGGCTCTGAAGCTTTCTTT. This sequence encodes CASSLVGGGSEAFF.

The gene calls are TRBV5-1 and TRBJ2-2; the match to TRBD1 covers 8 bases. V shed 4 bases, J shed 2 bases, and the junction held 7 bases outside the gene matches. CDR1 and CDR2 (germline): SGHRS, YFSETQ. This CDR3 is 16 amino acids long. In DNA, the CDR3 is TGCGCCAGCAGCCCCAGGGGGCTGGGTAACACCGGGGAGCTGTTTTTT. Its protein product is CASSPRGLGNTGELFF.

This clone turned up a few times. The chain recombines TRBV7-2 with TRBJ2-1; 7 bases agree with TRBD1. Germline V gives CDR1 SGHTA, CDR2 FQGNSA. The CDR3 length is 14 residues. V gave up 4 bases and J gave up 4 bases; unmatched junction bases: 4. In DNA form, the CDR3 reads TGTGCCAGCAGCTCACGGACAGGTTACAATGAGCAGTTCTTC. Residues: CASSSRTGYNEQFF.

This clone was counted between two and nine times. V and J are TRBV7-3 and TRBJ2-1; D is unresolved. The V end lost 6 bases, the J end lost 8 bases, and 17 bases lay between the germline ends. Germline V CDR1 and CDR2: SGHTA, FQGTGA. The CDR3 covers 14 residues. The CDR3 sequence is CASSSSAGFDEQFF. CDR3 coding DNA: TGTGCCAGCAGTAGCTCGGCCGGCTTCGATGAGCAGTTCTTC.

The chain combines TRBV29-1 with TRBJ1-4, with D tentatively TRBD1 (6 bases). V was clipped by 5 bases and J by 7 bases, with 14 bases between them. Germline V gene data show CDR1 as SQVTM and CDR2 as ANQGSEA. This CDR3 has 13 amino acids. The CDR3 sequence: CSVSGAGGEKLFF. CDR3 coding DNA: TGCAGCGTTTCAGGGGCCGGCGGTGAAAAACTGTTTTTT.

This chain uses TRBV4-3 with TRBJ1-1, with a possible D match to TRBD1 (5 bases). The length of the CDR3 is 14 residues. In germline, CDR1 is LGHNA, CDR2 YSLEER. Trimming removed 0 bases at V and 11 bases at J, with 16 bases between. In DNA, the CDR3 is TGCGCCAGCAGCCAAGATATAAGGGCGGGGACGGCTTTCTTT. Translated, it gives CASSQDIRAGTAFF.

As DNA, the CDR3 is TGTGCCAGCAACCTTCAGGGATGGACAGATACGCAGTATTTT. This encodes CASNLQGWTDTQYF. V and J are TRBV19 and TRBJ2-3; the D gene is possibly TRBD1 (5 bases). The CDR3 loop spans 14 amino acids. Germline CDR1 reads LNHDA; CDR2 reads SQIVND (reference sequence). With 9 bases removed from V and 3 bases from J, the gap between germline ends came to 16 bases. Full variable domain (rest looked up from reference TRBV19 and TRBJ2-3): DGGITQSPKYLFRKEGQNVTLSCEQNLNHDAMYWYRQDPGQGLRLIYYSQIVNDFQKGDIAEGYSVSREKKESFPLTVTSAQKNPTAFYLCASNLQGWTDTQYFGPGTRLTVL.

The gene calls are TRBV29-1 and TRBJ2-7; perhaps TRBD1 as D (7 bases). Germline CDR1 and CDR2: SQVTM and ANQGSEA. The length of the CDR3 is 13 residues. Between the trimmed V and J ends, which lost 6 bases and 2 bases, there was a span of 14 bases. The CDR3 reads CSVRGGTAYEQYF. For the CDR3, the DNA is TGCAGCGTCCGAGGGGGGACAGCCTACGAGCAGTACTTC.

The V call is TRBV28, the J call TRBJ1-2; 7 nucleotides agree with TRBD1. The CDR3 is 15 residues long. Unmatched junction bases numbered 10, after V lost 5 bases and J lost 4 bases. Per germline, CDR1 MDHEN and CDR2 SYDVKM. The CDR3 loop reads CASSQVEGAPYGYTF. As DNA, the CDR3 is TGTGCCAGCAGTCAAGTCGAGGGGGCCCCCTATGGCTACACCTTC.

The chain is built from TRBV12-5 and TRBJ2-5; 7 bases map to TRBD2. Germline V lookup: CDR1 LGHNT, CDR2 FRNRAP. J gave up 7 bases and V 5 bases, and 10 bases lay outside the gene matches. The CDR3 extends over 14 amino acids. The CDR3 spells CASGGRALVGTQYF. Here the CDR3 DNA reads TGTGCTAGTGGTGGGAGGGCCCTAGTAGGGACCCAGTACTTC.

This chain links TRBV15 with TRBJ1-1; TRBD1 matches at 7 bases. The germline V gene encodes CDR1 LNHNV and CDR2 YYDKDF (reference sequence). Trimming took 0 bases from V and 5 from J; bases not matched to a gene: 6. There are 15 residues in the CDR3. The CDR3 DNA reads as TGTGCCACCAGCAGAGATGCGACAGGGTGGACTGAAGCTTTCTTT. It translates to CATSRDATGWTEAFF. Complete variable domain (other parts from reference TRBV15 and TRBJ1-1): DAMVIQNPRYQVTQFGKPVTLSCSQTLNHNVMYWYQQKSSQAPKLLFHYYDKDFNNEADTPDNFQSRRPNTSFCFLDIRSPGLGDTAMYLCATSRDATGWTEAFFGQGTRLTVV.

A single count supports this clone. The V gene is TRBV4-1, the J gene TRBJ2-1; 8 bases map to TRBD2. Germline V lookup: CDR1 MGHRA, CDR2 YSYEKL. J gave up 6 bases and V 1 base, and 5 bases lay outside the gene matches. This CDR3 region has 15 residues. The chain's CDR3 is CASSQGSGTGNEQFF. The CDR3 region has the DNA TGCGCCAGCAGCCAAGGTAGCGGGACGGGCAATGAGCAGTTCTTC.

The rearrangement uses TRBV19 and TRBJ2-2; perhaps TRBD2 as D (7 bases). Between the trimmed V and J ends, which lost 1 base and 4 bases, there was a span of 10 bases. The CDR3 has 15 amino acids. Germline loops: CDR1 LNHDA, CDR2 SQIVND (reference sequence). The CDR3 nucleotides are TGTGCCAGTAGTATAGGGGGGGGGCCCACCGGGGAGCTGTTTTTT. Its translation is CASSIGGGPTGELFF.

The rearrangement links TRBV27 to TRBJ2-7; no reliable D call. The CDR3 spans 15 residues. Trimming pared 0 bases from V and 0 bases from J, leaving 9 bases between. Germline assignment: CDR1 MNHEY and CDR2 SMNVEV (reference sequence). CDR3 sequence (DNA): TGTGCCAGCAGTTTATCGAACCCCAGCTCCTACGAGCAGTACTTC. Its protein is CASSLSNPSSYEQYF.

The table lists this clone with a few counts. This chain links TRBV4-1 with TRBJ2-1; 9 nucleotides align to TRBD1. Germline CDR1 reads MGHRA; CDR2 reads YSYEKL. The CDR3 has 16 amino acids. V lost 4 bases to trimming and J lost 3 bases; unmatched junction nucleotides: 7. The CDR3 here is CASSRKSTGGYNEQFF. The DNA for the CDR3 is TGCGCCAGCAGCCGCAAGTCGACAGGGGGCTACAATGAGCAGTTCTTC.

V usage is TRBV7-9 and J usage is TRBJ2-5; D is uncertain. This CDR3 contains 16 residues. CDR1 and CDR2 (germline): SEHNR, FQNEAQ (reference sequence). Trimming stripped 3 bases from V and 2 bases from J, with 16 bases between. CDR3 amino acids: CASSFGVETLQETQYF. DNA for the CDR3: TGTGCCAGCAGCTTTGGCGTTGAGACACTTCAAGAGACCCAGTACTTC.

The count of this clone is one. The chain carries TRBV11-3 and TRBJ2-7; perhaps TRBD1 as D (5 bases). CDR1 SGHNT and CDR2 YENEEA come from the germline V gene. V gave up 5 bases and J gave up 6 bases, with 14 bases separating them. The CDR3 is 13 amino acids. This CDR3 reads CASSPTPQGEQYF. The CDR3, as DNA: TGTGCCAGCAGCCCGACCCCGCAGGGCGAGCAGTACTTC.